The present TCR beta chain was sequenced within a study of cytomegalovirus exposure and HLA in healthy donors. Study as a whole: A later analysis reported the approximately 120 validation repertoires used the same platform as the approximately 660 first-cohort repertoires. Study conclusions and caveats: CMV antigen specificity was confirmed in vitro for three CMV-associated chains.

Method: immunoSEQ multiplex PCR; TCRdb's copy keeps in-frame clones and lacks some. Of 100,000 to 150,000 clones detected, about 96% appear once; the ten largest clones hold 1.7%. With regard to this clone: Its antigen is currently unknown.

The validation cohort, a group of 100 to 150 subjects, included the donors and was separate from the approximately 650-subject first cohort. The germline V and J ends were trimmed by 4 bases and 0 bases, with 14 bases remaining between them. This CDR3 is built from 16 residues. Germline V gene lookup returns CDR1 SGHRS and CDR2 YFSETQ. The chain links TRBV5-1 to TRBJ1-3; maybe TRBD1 (6 bases). Material for sequencing was PBMCs. The TCR sequence derives from a man between 18 and 29 years old in good health and CMV-seronegative. The CDR3 region is CASSLGTRHSGNTIYF. Here the CDR3 DNA reads TGCGCCAGCAGCCTGGGGACAAGACACTCTGGAAACACCATATATTTT.